This TCR beta chain was recovered during a study of low-dose radiotherapy and immunotherapy resistance in tumors. The overall study: Cohort 1 got 0.5 Gy per fraction every 2 weeks, 6.5 Gy in total.

This clonotype was recorded at least ten times. With a constant-region primer and a V-primer adapter, TCRs were subjected to around 18 PCR cycles of amplification. TCRdb reanalysed the reads using MiXCR and keeps one entry per CDR3 protein. The table has roughly 50,000 distinct CDR3 sequences, around 33% seen once. Sample time point: after trial treatment. Stated treatment: LDRT plus nivolumab, ipilimumab, low-dose cyclophosphamide and aspirin (RACIN trial). The V gene end was trimmed by 10 bases and the J gene end by 3 bases; junction bases not matched to a gene: 7. The CDR3 extends over 14 amino acids. Germline V gene lookup returns CDR1 LNHNV and CDR2 YYDKDF (reference sequence).

Material: PBMCs, obtained after low-dose radiotherapy plus immunotherapy. This clonotype was sampled from a male donor with rectosigmoid adenocarcinoma. The V gene is TRBV15, the J gene TRBJ2-3, with TRBD2 matching over 10 bases. The CDR3 DNA reads TGTGCCAGTTCTAGCGGGAGCCCTACAGATACGCAGTATTTT. It is translated as CASSSGSPTDTQYF.